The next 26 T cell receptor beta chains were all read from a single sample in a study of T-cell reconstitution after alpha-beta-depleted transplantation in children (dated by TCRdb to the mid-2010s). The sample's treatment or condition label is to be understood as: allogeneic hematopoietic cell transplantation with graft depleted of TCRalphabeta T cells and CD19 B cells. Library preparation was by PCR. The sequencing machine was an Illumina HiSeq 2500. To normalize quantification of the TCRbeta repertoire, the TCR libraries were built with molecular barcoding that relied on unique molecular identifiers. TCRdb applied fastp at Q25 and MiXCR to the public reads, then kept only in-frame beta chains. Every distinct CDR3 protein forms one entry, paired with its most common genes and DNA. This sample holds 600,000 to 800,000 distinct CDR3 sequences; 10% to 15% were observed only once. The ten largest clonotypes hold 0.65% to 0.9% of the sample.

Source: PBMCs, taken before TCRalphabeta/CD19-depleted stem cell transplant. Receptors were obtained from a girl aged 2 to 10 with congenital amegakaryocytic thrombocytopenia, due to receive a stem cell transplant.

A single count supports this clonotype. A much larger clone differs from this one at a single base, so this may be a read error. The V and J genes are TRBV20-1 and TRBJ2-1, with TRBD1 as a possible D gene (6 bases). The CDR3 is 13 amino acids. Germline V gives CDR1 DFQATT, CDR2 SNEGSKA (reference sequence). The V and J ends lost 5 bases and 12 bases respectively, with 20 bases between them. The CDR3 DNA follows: TGCAGTGCTCCCCACGGTGGGGGCGATGGGCAGTTCTTC. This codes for CSAPHGGGDGQFF.

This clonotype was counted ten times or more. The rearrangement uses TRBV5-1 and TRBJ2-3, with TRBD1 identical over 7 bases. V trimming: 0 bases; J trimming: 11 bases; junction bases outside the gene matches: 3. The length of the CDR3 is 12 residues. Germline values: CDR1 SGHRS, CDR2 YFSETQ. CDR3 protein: CASSLVGTEQYF. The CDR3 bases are TGCGCCAGCAGCTTGGTAGGGACAGAGCAGTATTTT.

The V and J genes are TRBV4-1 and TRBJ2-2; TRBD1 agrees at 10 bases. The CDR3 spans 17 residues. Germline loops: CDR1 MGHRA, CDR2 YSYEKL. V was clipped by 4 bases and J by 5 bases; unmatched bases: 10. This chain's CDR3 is CASSLRWGQGKTGELFF. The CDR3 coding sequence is TGCGCCAGCAGCCTAAGATGGGGACAGGGGAAGACCGGGGAGCTGTTTTTT.

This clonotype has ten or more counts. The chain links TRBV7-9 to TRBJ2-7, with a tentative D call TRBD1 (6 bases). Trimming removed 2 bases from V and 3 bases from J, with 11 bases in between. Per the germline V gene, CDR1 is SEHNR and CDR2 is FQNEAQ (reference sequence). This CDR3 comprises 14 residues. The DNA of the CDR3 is TGTGCCAGCAGCTTAAGGGGGTCATTCTACGAGCAGTACTTC. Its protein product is CASSLRGSFYEQYF.

This CDR3 is CASSQPGQKHEKLFF. For the CDR3, the DNA is TGCGCCAGCAGCCAACCGGGACAGAAGCATGAAAAACTGTTTTTT. This chain links TRBV4-1 with TRBJ1-4; 7 bases are shared with TRBD1. This CDR3 spans 15 amino acids. CDR1 and CDR2 from the germline V gene are MGHRA and YSYEKL. With V trimmed by 2 bases and J by 6 bases, 6 bases remained unmatched.

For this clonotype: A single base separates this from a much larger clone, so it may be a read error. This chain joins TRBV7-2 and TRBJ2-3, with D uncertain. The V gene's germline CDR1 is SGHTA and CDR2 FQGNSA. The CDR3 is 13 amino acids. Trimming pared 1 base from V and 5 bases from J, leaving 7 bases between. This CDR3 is CASSLEVIDTQYF. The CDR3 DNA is TGTGCCAGCAGCTTAGAGGTAATAGATACGCAGTATTTT.

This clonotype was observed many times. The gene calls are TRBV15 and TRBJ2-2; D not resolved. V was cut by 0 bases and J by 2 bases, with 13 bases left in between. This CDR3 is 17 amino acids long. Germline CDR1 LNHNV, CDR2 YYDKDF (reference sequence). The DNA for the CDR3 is TGTGCCACCAGCAGAGATGTGGCTATTACTAACACCGGGGAGCTGTTTTTT. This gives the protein CATSRDVAITNTGELFF.

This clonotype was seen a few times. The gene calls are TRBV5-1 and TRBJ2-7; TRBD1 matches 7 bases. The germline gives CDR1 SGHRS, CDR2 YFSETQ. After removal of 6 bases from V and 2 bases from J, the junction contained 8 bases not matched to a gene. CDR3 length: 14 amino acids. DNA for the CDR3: TGCGCCAGCACTGACGGGACAGCTGCCTACGAGCAGTACTTC. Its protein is CASTDGTAAYEQYF.

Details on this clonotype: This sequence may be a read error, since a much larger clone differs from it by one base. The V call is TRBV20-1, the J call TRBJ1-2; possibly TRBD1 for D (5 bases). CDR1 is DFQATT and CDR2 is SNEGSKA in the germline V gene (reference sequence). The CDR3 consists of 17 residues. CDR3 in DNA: TGCTGTGCTTACAGGAGCCCTAACGGGAACAGTCGGTATGGCTACACCTTC. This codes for CCAYRSPNGNSRYGYTF.

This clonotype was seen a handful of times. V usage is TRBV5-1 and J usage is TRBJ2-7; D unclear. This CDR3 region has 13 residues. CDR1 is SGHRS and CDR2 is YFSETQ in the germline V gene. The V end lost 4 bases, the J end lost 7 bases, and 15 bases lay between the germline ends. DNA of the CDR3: TGCGCCAGCAGCATAATTCCATTTGAGGAGCAGTACTTC. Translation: CASSIIPFEEQYF.

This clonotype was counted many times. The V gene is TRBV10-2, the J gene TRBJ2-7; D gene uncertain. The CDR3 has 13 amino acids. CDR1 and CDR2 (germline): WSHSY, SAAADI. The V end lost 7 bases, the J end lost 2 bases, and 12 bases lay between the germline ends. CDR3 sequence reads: CASIGGFTYEQYF. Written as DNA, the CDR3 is TGCGCCAGCATCGGTGGCTTCACCTACGAGCAGTACTTC.

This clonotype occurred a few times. The CDR3 DNA is TGTGCCATCAGTGAGTCAATCCTAGCGGTCGGCACAGATACGCAGTATTTT. Encoded protein: CAISESILAVGTDTQYF. The rearrangement links TRBV10-3 to TRBJ2-3; 7 nucleotides line up with TRBD2. CDR1 is ENHRY, CDR2 SYGVKD, per germline. The V segment lost 0 bases and the J segment 1 base; nucleotides outside the gene matches: 7. This CDR3 is built from 17 residues.

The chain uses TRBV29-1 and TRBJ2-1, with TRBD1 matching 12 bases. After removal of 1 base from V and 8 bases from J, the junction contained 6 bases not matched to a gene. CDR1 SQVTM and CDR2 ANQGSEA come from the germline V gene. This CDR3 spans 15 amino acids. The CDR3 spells CSVEARDRGPDEQFF. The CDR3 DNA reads TGCAGCGTTGAAGCAAGGGACAGGGGGCCCGATGAGCAGTTCTTC.

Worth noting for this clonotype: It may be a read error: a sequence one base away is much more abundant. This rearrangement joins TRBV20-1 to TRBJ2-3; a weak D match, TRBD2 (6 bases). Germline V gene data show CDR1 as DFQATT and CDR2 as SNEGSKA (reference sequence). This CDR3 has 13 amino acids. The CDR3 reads CSMGSGAGDTPYF. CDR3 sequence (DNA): TGCAGCATGGGATCGGGAGCAGGAGATACGCCGTATTTT.

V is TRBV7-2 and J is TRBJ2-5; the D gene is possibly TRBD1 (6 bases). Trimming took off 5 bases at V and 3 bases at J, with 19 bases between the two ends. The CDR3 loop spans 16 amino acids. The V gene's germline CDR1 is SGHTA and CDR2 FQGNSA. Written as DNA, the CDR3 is TGTGCCAGCAGCCTCCGACAGGATGTGGCGAAAGAGACCCAGTACTTC. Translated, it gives CASSLRQDVAKETQYF.

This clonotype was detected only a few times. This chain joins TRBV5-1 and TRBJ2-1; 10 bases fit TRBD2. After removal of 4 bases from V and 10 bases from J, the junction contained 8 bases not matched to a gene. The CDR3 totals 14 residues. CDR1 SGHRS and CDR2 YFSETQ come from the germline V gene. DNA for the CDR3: TGCGCCAGCAGCGACGGGACTAGCGTTTTGGAGCAGTTCTTC. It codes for CASSDGTSVLEQFF.

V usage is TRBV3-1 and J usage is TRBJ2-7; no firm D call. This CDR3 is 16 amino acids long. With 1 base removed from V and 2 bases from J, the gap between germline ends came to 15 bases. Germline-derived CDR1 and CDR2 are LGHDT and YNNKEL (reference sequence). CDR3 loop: CASSQVPRAATYEQYF. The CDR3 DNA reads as TGTGCCAGCAGCCAAGTCCCTAGGGCAGCCACCTACGAGCAGTACTTC.

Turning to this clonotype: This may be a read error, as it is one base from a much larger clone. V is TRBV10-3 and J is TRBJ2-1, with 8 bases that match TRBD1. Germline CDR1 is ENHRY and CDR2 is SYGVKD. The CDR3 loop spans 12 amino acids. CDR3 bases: TGTGCCATCAACCCAGGGGGCAATGAGCATTTCTTC. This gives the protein CAINPGGNEHFF.

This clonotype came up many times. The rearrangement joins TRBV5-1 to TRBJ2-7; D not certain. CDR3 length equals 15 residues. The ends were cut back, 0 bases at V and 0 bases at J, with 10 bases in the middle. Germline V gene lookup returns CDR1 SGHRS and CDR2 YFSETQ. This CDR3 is CASSLGLTISYEQYF. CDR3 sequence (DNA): TGCGCCAGCAGCTTGGGACTGACGATCTCCTACGAGCAGTACTTC.

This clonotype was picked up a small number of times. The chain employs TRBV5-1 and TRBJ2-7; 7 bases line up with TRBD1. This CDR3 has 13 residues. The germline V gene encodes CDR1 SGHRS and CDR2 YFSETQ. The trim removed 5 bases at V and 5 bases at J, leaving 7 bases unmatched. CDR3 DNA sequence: TGCGCCAGCAGTGTGTGGCAGGGGGACGAGCAGTACTTC. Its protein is CASSVWQGDEQYF.

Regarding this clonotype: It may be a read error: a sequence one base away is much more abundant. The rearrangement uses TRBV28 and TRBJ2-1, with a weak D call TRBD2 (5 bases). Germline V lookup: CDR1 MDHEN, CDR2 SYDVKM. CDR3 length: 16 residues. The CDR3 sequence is CASTLRTYSSYNEQFF. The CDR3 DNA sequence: TGTGCCAGCACTTTACGGACTTATAGCTCCTACAATGAGCAGTTCTTC.

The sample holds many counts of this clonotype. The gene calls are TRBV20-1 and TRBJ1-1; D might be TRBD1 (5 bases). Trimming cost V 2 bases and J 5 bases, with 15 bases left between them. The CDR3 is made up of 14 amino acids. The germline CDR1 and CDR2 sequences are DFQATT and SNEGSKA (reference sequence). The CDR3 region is CSARRGAGITEAFF. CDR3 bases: TGCAGTGCTAGACGAGGGGCAGGGATTACTGAAGCTTTCTTT.

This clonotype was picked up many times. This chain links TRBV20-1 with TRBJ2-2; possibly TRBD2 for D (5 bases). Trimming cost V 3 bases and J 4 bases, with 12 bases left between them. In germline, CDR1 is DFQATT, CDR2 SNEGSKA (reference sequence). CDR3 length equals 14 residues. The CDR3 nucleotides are TGCAGTGCTAGGTTACGGGGTATCACCGGGGAGCTGTTTTTT. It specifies CSARLRGITGELFF.

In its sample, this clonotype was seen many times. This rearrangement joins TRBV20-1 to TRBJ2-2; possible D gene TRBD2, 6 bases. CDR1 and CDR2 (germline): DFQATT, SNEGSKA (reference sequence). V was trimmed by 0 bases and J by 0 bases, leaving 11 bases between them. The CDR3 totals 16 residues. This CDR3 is CSARDSASANTGELFF. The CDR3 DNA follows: TGCAGTGCTAGAGATTCGGCTAGCGCGAACACCGGGGAGCTGTTTTTT.

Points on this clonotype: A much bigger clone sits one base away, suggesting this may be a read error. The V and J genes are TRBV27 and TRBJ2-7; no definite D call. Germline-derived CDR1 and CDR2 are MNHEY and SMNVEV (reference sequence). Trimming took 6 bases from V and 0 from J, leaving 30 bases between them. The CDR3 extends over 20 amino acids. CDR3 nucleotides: TGTGCCAGCAGAGCTACTGGCTTCCCCCGCCTTACGGGTCGCTCCTACGAGCAGTACTTC. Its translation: CASRATGFPRLTGRSYEQYF.

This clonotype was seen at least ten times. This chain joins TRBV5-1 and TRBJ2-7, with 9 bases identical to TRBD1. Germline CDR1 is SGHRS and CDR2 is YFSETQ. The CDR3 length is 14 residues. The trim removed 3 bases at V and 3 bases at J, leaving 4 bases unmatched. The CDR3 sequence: CASSSGTGFYEQYF. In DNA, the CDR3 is TGCGCCAGCAGCTCCGGGACAGGGTTCTACGAGCAGTACTTC.